A selection of T cell receptor beta chains follows, all from one sample in a study of CD8 T cells in Susac syndrome. Each CDR3 protein is one row after TCRdb ran MiXCR on the immunoSEQ multiplex PCR reads. The repertoire holds 55,000 to 75,000 distinct CDR3 sequences, with roughly 93% as singletons. Sequenced sample: CD4+ T cells from PBMCs. These receptors came from a human donor with Susac syndrome. Both conserved end residues are part of each CDR3. A D gene is named only where the DNA matches it firmly. Size values are once, few and many counts, or a class for expanded clones, and some rows have none.

>.|.|TRBV21-1|TRBJ1-2
CASSKEGQGRSNYGYTF
TGTGCCAGCAGCAAAGAAGGGCAGGGAAGGAGTAACTATGGCTACACCTTC
>once|TRBD1|TRBV7-3|TRBJ2-7
CASSGDRGGEQYF
TGTGCCAGCAGCGGGGACAGGGGAGGGGAGCAGTACTTC
>once|.|TRBV6-5|TRBJ1-1
CASGGRAGNTEAFF
TGTGCCAGCGGCGGGCGGGCAGGGAACACTGAAGCTTTCTTT
>.|TRBD1|TRBV7-9|TRBJ1-1
CASSLLGGGGTEAFF
TGTGCCAGCAGCTTGCTAGGGGGCGGAGGGACTGAAGCTTTCTTT
>.|.|TRBV19|TRBJ1-6
CASSIYGTGNSPLHF
TGTGCCAGTAGTATTTATGGGACCGGTAATTCACCCCTCCACTTT
>.|TRBD1|TRBV20-1|TRBJ2-7
CSASWTGDYEQYF
TGCAGTGCTAGCTGGACAGGGGACTACGAGCAGTACTTC
>.|TRBD1|TRBV28|TRBJ2-7
CASSSPGTGAYEQYF
TGTGCCAGCAGTTCACCCGGGACAGGGGCCTACGAGCAGTACTTC
>.|TRBD1|TRBV7-2|TRBJ1-2
CASSSSGTGLNYGYTF
TGTGCCAGCAGCTCCTCCGGGACAGGGCTTAACTATGGCTACACCTTC
>.|.|TRBV2|TRBJ1-5
CASSSEQNQPQHF
TGTGCCAGCAGTTCTGAACAGAATCAGCCCCAGCATTTT
>.|TRBD1|TRBV10-3|TRBJ2-1
CAISRSGQYNEQFF
TGTGCCATCAGTAGATCGGGACAGTACAATGAGCAGTTCTTC
>.|TRBD1|TRBV19|TRBJ1-1
CASNTGDRTEAFF
TGTGCCAGTAACACAGGGGACCGCACTGAAGCTTTCTTT
>.|TRBD1|TRBV3-1|TRBJ1-2
CASKGQGVNGYTF
TGTGCCAGCAAGGGACAGGGGGTGAATGGCTACACCTTC
>.|.|TRBV7-8|TRBJ1-5
CASSLGGHQPQHF
TGTGCCAGCAGCTTAGGGGGACATCAGCCCCAGCATTTT
>few|.|TRBV5-4|TRBJ2-1
CASSFTYNEQFF
TGTGCCAGCAGTTTCACATACAATGAGCAGTTCTTC
>few|.|TRBV4-1|TRBJ2-4
CASSQVGQGRNIQYF
TGCGCCAGCAGCCAAGTGGGGCAGGGGAGAAACATTCAGTACTTC
>.|TRBD1|TRBV20-1|TRBJ2-1
CSALRDQGDEQFF
TGCAGTGCCCTCCGGGACCAGGGGGATGAGCAGTTCTTC
>.|TRBD1|TRBV7-2|TRBJ2-7
CASSTNQGDYEQYF
TGTGCCAGCAGCACAAACCAGGGGGACTACGAGCAGTACTTC
>.|.|TRBV10-3|TRBJ1-1
CAISDTGRSPAEAFF
TGTGCCATCAGTGACACGGGACGGAGCCCCGCTGAAGCTTTCTTT
>.|TRBD1|TRBV2|TRBJ2-7
CASSDRGHREQYF
TGTGCCAGCAGCGACAGGGGCCACCGCGAGCAGTACTTC
>once|.|TRBV27|TRBJ1-1
CASSFEGLNTEAFF
TGTGCCAGCAGTTTTGAGGGCCTGAACACTGAAGCTTTCTTT
>.|.|TRBV28|TRBJ2-2
CASSSGFFSNTGELFF
TGTGCCAGCAGCTCCGGTTTCTTTTCCAACACCGGGGAGCTGTTTTTT
>once|.|TRBV7-2|TRBJ2-7
CASSGVSYEQYF
TGTGCCAGCAGCGGAGTTTCCTACGAGCAGTACTTC
>.|TRBD1|TRBV12-3/TRBV12-4|TRBJ2-3
CASSLGDRADTQYF
TGTGCCAGCAGTTTAGGGGACAGGGCAGATACGCAGTATTTT
>.|.|TRBV30|TRBJ1-1
CASYGAGGTEAFF
TGTGCCTCATACGGGGCAGGCGGCACTGAAGCTTTCTTT
>.|.|TRBV27|TRBJ1-2
CASSTGYGYTF
TGTGCCAGCAGTACGGGCTATGGCTACACCTTC
>.|.|TRBV27|TRBJ2-5
CASSLRQSQETQYF
TGTGCCAGCAGTTTGAGGCAATCCCAAGAGACCCAGTACTTC
>.|TRBD1|TRBV7-2|TRBJ1-2
CASSPQGAANYGYTF
TGTGCCAGCAGCCCACAGGGGGCCGCTAACTATGGCTACACCTTC
>.|.|TRBV7-2|TRBJ2-5
CASSPSRARETQYF
TGTGCCAGCAGCCCATCTAGGGCCAGGGAGACCCAGTACTTC
>.|TRBD2|TRBV9|TRBJ2-7
CASSRRPGTSGVYEQYF
TGTGCCAGCAGCAGGCGCCCCGGGACTAGCGGGGTGTACGAGCAGTACTTC
>.|TRBD2|TRBV5-4|TRBJ2-1
CASSSVQRGVGEQFF
TGTGCCAGCAGCTCCGTTCAGCGGGGAGTCGGTGAGCAGTTCTTC
>.|.|TRBV4-2|TRBJ2-1
CASSQPTGGPYNEQFF
TGTGCCAGCAGCCAACCAACGGGGGGCCCCTACAATGAGCAGTTCTTC
>.|.|TRBV28|TRBJ1-2
CASSSLKQGLYGYTF
TGTGCCAGCAGTTCGCTCAAACAGGGACTCTATGGCTACACCTTC
>.|.|TRBV28|TRBJ2-7
CASPRTEGGAYEQYF
TGTGCCAGCCCTCGTACCGAAGGGGGGGCGTACGAGCAGTACTTC
>.|.|TRBV20-1|TRBJ2-7
CSTSKGGGRIYEQYF
TGCAGTACATCAAAAGGGGGGGGCCGAATCTACGAGCAGTACTTC
>.|.|TRBV18|TRBJ2-5
CASSLLGRTRETQYF
TGTGCCAGCTCACTTTTGGGACGGACGAGGGAGACCCAGTACTTC
>.|TRBD2|TRBV5-1|TRBJ2-5
CASSFSGGAFETQYF
TGCGCCAGCAGCTTTAGCGGGGGGGCTTTTGAGACCCAGTACTTC
>.|.|TRBV6-2/TRBV6-3|TRBJ2-5
CATSEGAETQYF
TGTGCCACCTCGGAGGGGGCAGAGACCCAGTACTTC
>.|.|TRBV19|TRBJ1-1
CASMSWGGGTEAFF
TGTGCCAGTATGTCATGGGGGGGAGGCACTGAAGCTTTCTTT
>.|TRBD2|TRBV5-1|TRBJ2-3
CASSSLADHTDTQYF
TGCGCCAGCAGCTCACTAGCGGACCACACAGATACGCAGTATTTT
>.|.|TRBV7-2|TRBJ2-1
CASSSRGTPYNEQFF
TGTGCCAGCAGCTCCCGCGGGACACCCTACAATGAGCAGTTCTTC
>.|.|TRBV25-1|TRBJ2-3
CASSGRGHQTDTQYF
TGTGCCAGCAGTGGTAGGGGACACCAAACAGATACGCAGTATTTT
>.|.|TRBV4-2|TRBJ2-7
CASSSTGLDLGFEQYF
TGTGCCAGCAGCTCCACAGGCTTAGATCTAGGATTCGAGCAGTACTTC
>.|TRBD2|TRBV30|TRBJ2-7
CAWSTPGGYEQYF
TGTGCCTGGAGCACGCCGGGGGGTTACGAGCAGTACTTC
>.|.|TRBV7-3|TRBJ1-5
CASSSNRFVWDQPQHF
TGTGCCAGCAGCTCGAATAGGTTCGTCTGGGATCAGCCCCAGCATTTT
>.|.|TRBV28|TRBJ1-4
CASSLLGTEKLFF
TGTGCCAGCAGTTTATTGGGAACGGAAAAACTGTTTTTT
>.|TRBD1|TRBV6-5|TRBJ2-5
CASSYVNRVRGQETQYF
TGTGCCAGCAGTTATGTGAACAGGGTCAGGGGGCAAGAGACCCAGTACTTC
>.|TRBD1|TRBV25-1|TRBJ1-2
CASSATKTGNYGYTF
TGTGCCAGCAGTGCCACCAAGACAGGGAACTATGGCTACACCTTC
>.|TRBD1|TRBV7-2|TRBJ2-7
CASSLEGTGITYSYEQYF
TGTGCCAGCAGCTTAGAGGGGACAGGGATCACTTACTCCTACGAGCAGTACTTC
>.|TRBD1|TRBV27|TRBJ1-2
CASSLRLTGDGYTF
TGTGCCAGCAGTTTACGACTTACAGGGGATGGCTACACCTTC
>.|TRBD2|TRBV12-3/TRBV12-4|TRBJ2-7
CASSPSGESEQYF
TGTGCCAGCAGTCCCAGCGGGGAAAGCGAGCAGTACTTC
>.|.|TRBV2|TRBJ1-5
CASSGQGSSNQPQHF
TGTGCCAGCAGCGGCCAGGGGTCCAGCAATCAGCCCCAGCATTTT
>.|.|TRBV7-9|TRBJ1-6
CASSKKLSPYNSPLHF
TGTGCCAGCAGCAAAAAGCTGTCCCCGTATAATTCACCCCTCCACTTT
>.|TRBD2|TRBV7-2|TRBJ2-5
CASSSSLRGGRYQETQYF
TGTGCCAGCAGCTCATCGCTCCGGGGCGGGAGGTACCAAGAGACCCAGTACTTC
>.|.|TRBV3-1|TRBJ2-5
CASLSRGLQETQYF
TGTGCCAGCCTCTCGAGGGGACTTCAAGAGACCCAGTACTTC
>.|.|TRBV5-1|TRBJ2-7
CASSFFQGRIDEQYF
TGCGCCAGCAGCTTCTTCCAGGGTAGGATCGACGAGCAGTACTTC
>.|.|TRBV2|TRBJ2-4
CASSERDGLAKNIQYF
TGTGCCAGCAGTGAACGGGATGGACTAGCCAAAAACATTCAGTACTTC
>.|TRBD2|TRBV6-2/TRBV6-3|TRBJ2-7
CASSDPRLAFRSYEQYF
TGTGCCAGCAGTGACCCGCGACTAGCGTTCCGTTCCTACGAGCAGTACTTC
>once|TRBD1|TRBV2|TRBJ1-5
CASGQGAGQPQHF
TGTGCCAGCGGACAGGGGGCGGGACAGCCCCAGCATTTT